This T cell receptor (beta chain) was documented in a study of T cell responses to AZD1222 COVID-19 vaccine. Method: immunoSEQ multiplex PCR; TCRdb's copy keeps in-frame clones and lacks some. This sample has 100,000 or so clones, with around 76% found just once. With regard to this clone: Its antigen is unidentified.

The study, taken as a whole, reports: Unmutated regions of variants are reportedly targeted by nearly half of spike-specific TCRs.

CDR3 length equals 13 residues. From germline, CDR1 is SNHLY and CDR2 FYNNEI. The germline V and J ends were trimmed by 7 bases and 2 bases, with 11 bases remaining between them. This chain joins TRBV2 and TRBJ2-5; D remains ambiguous. This material consisted of peripheral blood, taken on day 0 of AZD1222 vaccination. The receptor's source is an adult in good health. This CDR3 reads CASNYQSQETQYF. DNA for the CDR3: TGTGCCAGCAATTATCAGAGTCAAGAGACCCAGTACTTC.